This TCR beta chain was found in a study of identical twins. TCRdb redid the calling of the 5' RACE reads with MiXCR, one entry per CDR3 protein. Of hundreds of thousands of distinct CDR3 sequences listed, around a sixth were seen once; the top ten hold less than 15%. The J segment lost 8 bases and the V segment lost 2 bases, leaving 8 bases of the junction unmatched. This CDR3 has 15 amino acids. Germline V gene data show CDR1 as SGHVS and CDR2 as FNYEAQ. These data also featured in a second study, about T cells expressing NK-cell markers. As that report states: Sorting in several experiments was restricted by an anti-gamma-delta TCR antibody to alpha-beta TCR T cells. These clonotypes additionally ranked first within the CD3+CD56-NKG2C+ fraction of a few donors.

The receptor was isolated from a woman under 30 in good health. The J gene is TRBJ2-1, the V gene TRBV7-6; TRBD2 aligns across 8 bases. The material sequenced was PBMCs. The CDR3 loop reads CASSLLSSGGDEQFF. The CDR3, as DNA: TGTGCCAGCAGCTTATTGTCCAGCGGGGGCGATGAGCAGTTCTTC.